This T cell receptor beta chain was documented in a study of T-cell reconstitution after alpha-beta-depleted transplantation in children (dated by TCRdb to 2016 to 2017). Broadly, across the study: Using TCR repertoire profiling, the study followed T-cell immune reconstitution in a quantitative way in children after TCRalphabeta/CD19-depleted allogeneic hematopoietic cell transplantation. Results and caveats for the whole study, not just this receptor: Apparently early alphabetaT-cell count recovery about two months after transplant reportedly relied on only several hundred rapidly expanded clones derived from non-depleted graft cells. In some patients, the high TCRbeta diversity seen at day 60 was put down to recipient T cells and intrathymic progenitors that had survived conditioning. Over the following months the frequencies of hyperexpanded clones went down, and after one year T-cell counts and TCRbeta diversity were mostly credited to newly produced T cells.

The label giving this sample's treatment or condition can be read as: allogeneic hematopoietic cell transplantation with graft depleted of TCRalphabeta T cells and CD19 B cells. TCRalphabeta/CD19-depleted allogeneic hematopoietic cell grafts were given to the transplant recipients, all of whom were children. On this clonotype: Its antigen is currently not known. No base quality values were provided; no much bigger clone lies one nucleotide off.

The library was prepared using PCR. The instrument given in TCRdb is Illumina HiSeq 2500. TCR library preparation used molecular barcoding, with unique molecular identifiers applied to normalize quantification of the TCRbeta repertoire. TCRdb reanalyzed the raw reads on its own, using fastp at Q25 for trimming and MiXCR for clone calling, and kept in-frame beta chains. One record per CDR3 amino acid sequence lists the most common genes and DNA. The table for this sample lists around 440,000 distinct CDR3 sequences; under 12% of them were counted only once. In total, the top ten clones hold around 2.2% of the sample. The CDR3 numbers 15 residues from cysteine through phenylalanine. Only CDR3 DNA remains: 45 bases, in frame from the first base. Sequences LNHDA (CDR1) and SQIVND (CDR2) are obtained from the germline V gene (reference sequence). The junction carries 17 bases between V and J, which are trimmed by 4 bases and 5 bases respectively.

The chain is assembled from TRBV19 and TRBJ2-5; 5 matching bases give a weak D call of TRBD2. This sequence originates from a child aged 2-15 years with inherited bone marrow failure, due to receive a stem cell transplant. The specimen was PBMCs, collected before TCRalphabeta/CD19-depleted stem cell transplant. The DNA reads TGTGCCAGTAGTAACGCGCTCGGGGTGGGGGAGACCCAGTACTTC. The encoded protein is CASSNALGVGETQYF.